This TCR beta chain emerged from a study of blood T cell repertoires in COVID-19. Study overall: Collection of acute and convalescent COVID-19 samples took place in the United States, Italy and Spain.

Deletions cut 6 bases from V and 0 bases from J, with 12 bases between. The CDR3 sequence is 16 residues long. The germline V gene encodes CDR1 MDHEN and CDR2 SYDVKM. Per the original data handling: Estimation of nucleated cell counts relied on the amplification of reference gene primers. Profiling relied on immunoSEQ multiplex PCR, and the TCRdb table lists in-frame clones only, not all of them. D and trimming come from the DNA, and the V and J calls and clone size come from that table. The sample yields about 150,000 clones, approximately 84% seen once. The chain couples TRBV28 to TRBJ2-6; D is perhaps TRBD1 (6 bases). The clonotype originates from a human donor in a cohort sampled during active COVID-19. Specimen: peripheral blood. The CDR3 DNA follows: TGTGCCAGCAGAGCCCAGGGGTACTCTGGGGCCAACGTCCTGACTTTC. Translating it yields CASRAQGYSGANVLTF.